This T cell receptor beta chain was retrieved from a study of identical twins. V dropped 3 bases and J dropped 0; count of bases not matched to a gene: 9. The CDR3 covers 18 residues. TCRdb analysed the 5' RACE reads with MiXCR anew, one entry per CDR3 protein. The data contain 1,800,000 or so distinct CDR3 sequences, about 31% of them seen just once; the ten biggest clones take up around 0.3%. This clonotype originated in a newborn girl in good health. Sample: cord blood. The chain uses TRBV12-3 or TRBV12-4 and TRBJ2-1, with TRBD2 identical over 9 bases. CDR3 loop: CASSFRTSATLSYNEQFF. The CDR3 coding sequence is TGTGCCAGCAGTTTTAGGACTAGCGCGACCCTCTCCTACAATGAGCAGTTCTTC.